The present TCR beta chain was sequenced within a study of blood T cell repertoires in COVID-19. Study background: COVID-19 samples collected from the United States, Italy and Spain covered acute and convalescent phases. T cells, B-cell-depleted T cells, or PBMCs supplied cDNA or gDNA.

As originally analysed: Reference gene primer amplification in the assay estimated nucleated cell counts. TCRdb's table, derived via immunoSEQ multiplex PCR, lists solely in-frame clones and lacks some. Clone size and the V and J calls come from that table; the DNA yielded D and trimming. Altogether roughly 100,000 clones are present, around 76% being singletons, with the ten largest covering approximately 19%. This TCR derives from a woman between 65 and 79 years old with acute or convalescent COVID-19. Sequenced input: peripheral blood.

CDR3 nucleotides: TGTGCCAGCAGCGTAGCTCACGGGGGTTCCGAAAAACTGTTTTTT. Protein product: CASSVAHGGSEKLFF. V is TRBV9 and J is TRBJ1-4; possibly TRBD1 for D (5 bases). The CDR3 length is 15 residues. In germline, CDR1 is SGDLS, CDR2 YYNGEE. V shed 0 bases and J shed 8 bases, with 14 bases lying between them.